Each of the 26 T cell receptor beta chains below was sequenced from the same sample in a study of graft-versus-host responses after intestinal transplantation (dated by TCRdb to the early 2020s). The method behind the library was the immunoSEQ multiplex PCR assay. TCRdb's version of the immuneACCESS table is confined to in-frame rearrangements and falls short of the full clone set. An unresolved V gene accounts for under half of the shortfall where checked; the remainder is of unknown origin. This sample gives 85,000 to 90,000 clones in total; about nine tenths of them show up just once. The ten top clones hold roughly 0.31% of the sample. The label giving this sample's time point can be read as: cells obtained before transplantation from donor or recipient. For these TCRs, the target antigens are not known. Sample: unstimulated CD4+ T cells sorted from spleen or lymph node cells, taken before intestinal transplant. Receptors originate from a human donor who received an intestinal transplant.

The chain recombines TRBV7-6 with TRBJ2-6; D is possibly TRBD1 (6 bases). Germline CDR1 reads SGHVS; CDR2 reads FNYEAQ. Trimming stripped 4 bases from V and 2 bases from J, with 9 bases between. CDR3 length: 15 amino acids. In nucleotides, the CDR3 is TGTGCCAGCAGCTCTAAGGGGGCTGGGGCCAACGTCCTGACTTTC. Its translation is CASSSKGAGANVLTF.

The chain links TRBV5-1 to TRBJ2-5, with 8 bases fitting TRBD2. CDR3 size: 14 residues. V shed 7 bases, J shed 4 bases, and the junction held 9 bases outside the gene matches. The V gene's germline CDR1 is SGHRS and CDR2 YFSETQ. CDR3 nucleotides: TGCGCCAGCTCGTCGGGGGGGCTAAGAGAGACCCAGTACTTC. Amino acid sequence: CASSSGGLRETQYF.

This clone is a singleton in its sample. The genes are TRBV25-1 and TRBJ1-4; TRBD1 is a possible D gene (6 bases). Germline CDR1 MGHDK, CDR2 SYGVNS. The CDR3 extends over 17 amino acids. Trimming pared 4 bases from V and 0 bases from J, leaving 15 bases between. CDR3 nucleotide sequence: TGTGCCAGCAGTGGCAGTGACAGGATAGCAACTAATGAAAAACTGTTTTTT. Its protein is CASSGSDRIATNEKLFF.

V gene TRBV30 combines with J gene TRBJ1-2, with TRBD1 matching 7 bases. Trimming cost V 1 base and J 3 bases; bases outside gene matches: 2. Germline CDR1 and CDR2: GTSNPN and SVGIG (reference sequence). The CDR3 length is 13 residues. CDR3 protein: CAWSGDSYYGYTF. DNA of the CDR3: TGTGCCTGGAGTGGGGACAGTTACTATGGCTACACCTTC.

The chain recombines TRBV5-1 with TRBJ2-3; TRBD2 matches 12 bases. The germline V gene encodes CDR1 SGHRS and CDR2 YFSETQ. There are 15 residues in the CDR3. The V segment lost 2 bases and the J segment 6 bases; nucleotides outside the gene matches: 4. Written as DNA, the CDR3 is TGCGCCAGCAGCTTCCTAGCGGGAGGGGCCGATACGCAGTATTTT. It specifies CASSFLAGGADTQYF.

The CDR3 reads CATSVLLPLPEDMGQETQYF. The CDR3 bases are TGTGCCACCAGCGTACTCCTGCCCCTCCCGGAGGACATGGGCCAAGAGACCCAGTACTTC. The gene calls are TRBV15 and TRBJ2-5; D is perhaps TRBD1 or TRBD2 (5 bases each). V lost 5 bases and J 1 base, leaving 29 bases between the germline ends. The CDR3 runs to 20 residues. Looked up from germline, CDR1 is LNHNV and CDR2 is YYDKDF (reference sequence). The full variable domain, with the rest looked up from reference TRBV15 and TRBJ2-5, is DAMVIQNPRYQVTQFGKPVTLSCSQTLNHNVMYWYQQKSSQAPKLLFHYYDKDFNNEADTPDNFQSRRPNTSFCFLDIRSPGLGDTAMYLCATSVLLPLPEDMGQETQYFGPGTRLLVL.

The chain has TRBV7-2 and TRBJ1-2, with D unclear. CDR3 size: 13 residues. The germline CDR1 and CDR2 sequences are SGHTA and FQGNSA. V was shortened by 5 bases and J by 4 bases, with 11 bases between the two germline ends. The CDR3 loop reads CASSDRASYGYTF. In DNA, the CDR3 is TGTGCCAGCAGCGACCGGGCCTCCTATGGCTACACCTTC. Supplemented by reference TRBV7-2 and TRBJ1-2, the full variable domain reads GAGVSQSPSNKVTEKGKDVELRCDPISGHTALYWYRQSLGQGLEFLIYFQGNSAPDKSGLPSDRFSAERTGGSVSTLTIQRTQQEDSAVYLCASSDRASYGYTFGSGTRLTVV.

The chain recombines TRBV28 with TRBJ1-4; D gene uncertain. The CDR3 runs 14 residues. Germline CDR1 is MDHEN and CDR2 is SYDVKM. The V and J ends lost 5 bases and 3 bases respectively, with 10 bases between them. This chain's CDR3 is CASSPQESNEKLFF. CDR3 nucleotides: TGTGCCAGCAGTCCGCAGGAGTCTAATGAAAAACTGTTTTTT. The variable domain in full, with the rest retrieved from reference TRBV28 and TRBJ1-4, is DVKVTQSSRYLVKRTGEKVFLECVQDMDHENMFWYRQDPGLGLRLIYFSYDVKMKEKGDIPEGYSVSREKKERFSLILESASTNQTSMYLCASSPQESNEKLFFGSGTQLSVL.

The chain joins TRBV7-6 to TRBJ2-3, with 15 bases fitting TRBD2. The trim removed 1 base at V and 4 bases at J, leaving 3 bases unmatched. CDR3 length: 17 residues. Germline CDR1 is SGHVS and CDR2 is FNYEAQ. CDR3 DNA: TGTGCCAGCAGCTTAGGGGGACTAGCGGGAGGCCCAGATACGCAGTATTTT. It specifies CASSLGGLAGGPDTQYF.

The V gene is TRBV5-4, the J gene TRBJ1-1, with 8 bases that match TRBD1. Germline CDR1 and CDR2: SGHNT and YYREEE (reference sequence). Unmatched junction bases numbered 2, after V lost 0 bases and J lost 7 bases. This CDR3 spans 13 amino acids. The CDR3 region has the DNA TGTGCCAGCAGCTTGGCCGACAGGGGTGAAGCTTTCTTT. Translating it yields CASSLADRGEAFF.

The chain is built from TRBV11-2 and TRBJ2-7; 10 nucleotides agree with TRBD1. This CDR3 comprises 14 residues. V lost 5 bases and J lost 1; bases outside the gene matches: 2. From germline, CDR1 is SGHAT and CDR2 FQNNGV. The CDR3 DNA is TGTGCCAGCAGCGCGGGACAGGGGTCCTACGAGCAGTACTTC. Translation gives CASSAGQGSYEQYF.

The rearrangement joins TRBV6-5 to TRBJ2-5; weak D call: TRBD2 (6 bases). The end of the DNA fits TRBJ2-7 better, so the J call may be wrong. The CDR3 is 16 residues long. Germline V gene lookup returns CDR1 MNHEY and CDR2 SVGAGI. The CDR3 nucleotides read TGTGCCAGCAGTTCCCTGGGGACTCCGAGCTCCTACGAGCAGTACTTC. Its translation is CASSSLGTPSSYEQYF.

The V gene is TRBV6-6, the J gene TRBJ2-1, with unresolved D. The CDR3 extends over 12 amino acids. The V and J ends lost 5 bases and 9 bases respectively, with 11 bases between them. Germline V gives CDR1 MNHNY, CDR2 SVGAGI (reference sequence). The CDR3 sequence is CASSTPDLEQFF. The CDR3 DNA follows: TGTGCCAGCAGTACCCCCGACCTTGAGCAGTTCTTC.

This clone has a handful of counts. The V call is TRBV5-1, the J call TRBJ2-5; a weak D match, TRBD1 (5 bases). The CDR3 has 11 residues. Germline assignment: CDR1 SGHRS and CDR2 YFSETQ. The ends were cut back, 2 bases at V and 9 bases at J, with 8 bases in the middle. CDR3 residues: CASSFRDSQYF. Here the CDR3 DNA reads TGCGCCAGCAGCTTCAGGGATTCCCAGTACTTC.

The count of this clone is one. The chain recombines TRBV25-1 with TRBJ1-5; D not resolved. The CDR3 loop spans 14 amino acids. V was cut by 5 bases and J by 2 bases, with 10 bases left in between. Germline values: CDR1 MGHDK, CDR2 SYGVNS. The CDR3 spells CASSSASGNQPQHF. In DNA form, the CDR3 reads TGTGCCAGCAGTTCGGCAAGTGGCAATCAGCCCCAGCATTTT.

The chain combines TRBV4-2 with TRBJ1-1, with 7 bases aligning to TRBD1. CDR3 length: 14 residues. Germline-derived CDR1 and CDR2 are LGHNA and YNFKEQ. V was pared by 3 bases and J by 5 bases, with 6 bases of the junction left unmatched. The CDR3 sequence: CASSQPDRETEAFF. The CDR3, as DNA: TGTGCCAGCAGCCAGCCAGACAGGGAGACTGAAGCTTTCTTT.

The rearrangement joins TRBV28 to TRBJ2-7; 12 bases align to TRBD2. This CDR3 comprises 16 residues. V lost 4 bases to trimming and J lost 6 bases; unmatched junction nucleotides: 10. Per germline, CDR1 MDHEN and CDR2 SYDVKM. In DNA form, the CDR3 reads TGTGCCAGCAGTTCGACTTGGCTAGCGGGAGGGCGCGAGCAGTACTTC. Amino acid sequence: CASSSTWLAGGREQYF.

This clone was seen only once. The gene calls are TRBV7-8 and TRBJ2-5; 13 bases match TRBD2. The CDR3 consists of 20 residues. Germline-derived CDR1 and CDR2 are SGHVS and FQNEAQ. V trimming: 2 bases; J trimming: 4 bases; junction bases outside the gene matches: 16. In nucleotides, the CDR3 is TGTGCCAGCAGCTTACCTGGGACTAGCGGGACACAAGAGATTAGAGAGACCCAGTACTTC. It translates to CASSLPGTSGTQEIRETQYF.

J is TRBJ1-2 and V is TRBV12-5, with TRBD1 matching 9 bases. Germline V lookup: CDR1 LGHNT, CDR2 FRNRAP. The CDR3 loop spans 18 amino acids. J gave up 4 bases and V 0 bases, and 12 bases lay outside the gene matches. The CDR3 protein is CASGLVLGQGPQSYGYTF. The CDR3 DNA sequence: TGTGCTAGTGGTTTGGTACTGGGACAGGGTCCCCAATCCTATGGCTACACCTTC.

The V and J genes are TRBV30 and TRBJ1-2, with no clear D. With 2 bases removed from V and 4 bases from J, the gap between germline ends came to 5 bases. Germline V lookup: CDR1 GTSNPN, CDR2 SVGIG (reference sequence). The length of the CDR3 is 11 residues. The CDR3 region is CAWSSFYGYTF. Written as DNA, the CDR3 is TGTGCCTGGAGTAGCTTCTATGGCTACACCTTC.

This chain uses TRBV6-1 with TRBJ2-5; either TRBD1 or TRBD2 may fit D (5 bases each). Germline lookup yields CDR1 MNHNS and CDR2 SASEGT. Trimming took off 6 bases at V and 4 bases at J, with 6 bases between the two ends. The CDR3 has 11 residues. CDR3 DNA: TGTGCCAGCAGGGGGGTAGAGACCCAGTACTTC. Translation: CASRGVETQYF.

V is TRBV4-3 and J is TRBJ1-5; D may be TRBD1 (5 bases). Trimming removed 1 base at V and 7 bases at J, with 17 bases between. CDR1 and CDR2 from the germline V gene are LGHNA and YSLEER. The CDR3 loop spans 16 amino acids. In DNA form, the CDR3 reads TGCGCCAGCAGCCAAGGTCAGGGAAGGGAGGGACAGCCCCAGCATTTT. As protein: CASSQGQGREGQPQHF.

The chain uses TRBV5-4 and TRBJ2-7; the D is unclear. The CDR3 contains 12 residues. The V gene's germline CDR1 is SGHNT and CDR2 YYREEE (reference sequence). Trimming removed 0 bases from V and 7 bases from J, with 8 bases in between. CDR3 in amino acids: CASSLATREQYF. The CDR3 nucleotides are TGTGCCAGCAGCTTGGCCACGCGGGAGCAGTACTTC.

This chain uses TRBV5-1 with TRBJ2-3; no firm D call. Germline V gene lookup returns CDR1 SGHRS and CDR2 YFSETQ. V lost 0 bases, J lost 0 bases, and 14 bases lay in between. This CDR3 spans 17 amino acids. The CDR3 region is CASSLDLGLISTDTQYF. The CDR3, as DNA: TGCGCCAGCAGCTTGGATTTGGGTCTTATTAGCACAGATACGCAGTATTTT. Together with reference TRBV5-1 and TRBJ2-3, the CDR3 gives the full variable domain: KAGVTQTPRYLIKTRGQQVTLSCSPISGHRSVSWYQQTPGQGLQFLFEYFSETQRNKGNFPGRFSGRQFSNSRSEMNVSTLELGDSALYLCASSLDLGLISTDTQYFGPGTRLTVL.

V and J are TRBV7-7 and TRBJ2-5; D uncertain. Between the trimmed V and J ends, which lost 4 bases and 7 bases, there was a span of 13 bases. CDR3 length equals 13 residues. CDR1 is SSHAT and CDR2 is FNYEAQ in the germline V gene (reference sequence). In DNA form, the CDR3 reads TGTGCCAGCAGCTCCTCCTCGGTTGGGACCCAGTACTTC. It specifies CASSSSSVGTQYF.

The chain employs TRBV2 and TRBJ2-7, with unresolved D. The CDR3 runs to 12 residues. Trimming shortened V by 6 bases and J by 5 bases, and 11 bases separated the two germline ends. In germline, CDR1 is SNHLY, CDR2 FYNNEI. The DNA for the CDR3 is TGTGCCAGCAGACTCATAAGGGACGAGCAGTACTTC. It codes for CASRLIRDEQYF. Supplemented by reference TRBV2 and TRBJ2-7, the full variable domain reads EPEVTQTPSHQVTQMGQEVILRCVPISNHLYFYWYRQILGQKVEFLVSFYNNEISEKSEIFDDQFSVERPDGSNFTLKIRSTKLEDSAMYFCASRLIRDEQYFGPGTRLTVT.